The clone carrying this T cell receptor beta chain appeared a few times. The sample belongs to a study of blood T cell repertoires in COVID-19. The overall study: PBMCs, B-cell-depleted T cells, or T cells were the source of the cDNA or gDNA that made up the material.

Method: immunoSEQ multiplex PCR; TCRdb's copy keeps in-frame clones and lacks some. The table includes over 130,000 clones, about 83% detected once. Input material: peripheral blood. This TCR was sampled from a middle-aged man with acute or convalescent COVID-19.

This chain's CDR3 is CASSPGNAGSFF. CDR3 nucleotide sequence: TGTGCCAGCAGTCCAGGGAACGCGGGGTCTTTCTTT. The gene calls are TRBV6-5 and TRBJ1-1, with D possibly TRBD1 on 5 matching bases. Trimming removed 5 bases at V and 12 bases at J, with 16 bases between. Germline assignment: CDR1 MNHEY and CDR2 SVGAGI. This CDR3 has 12 amino acids.